The sequence of this T cell receptor (beta chain) was determined in a study of T-cell reconstitution after alpha-beta-depleted transplantation in children. Of note for this clonotype: The antigen is unknown.

General study findings and limits: Several hundred rapidly expanded clones from non-depleted graft cells reportedly supplied alpha-beta T cells about two months post-transplant. Once a year had passed after transplant, T-cell counts and diversity came mostly from newly produced T cells. Several patients had high TCRbeta diversity at day 60; it came from surviving recipient T cells and thymic progenitors.

CDR3 length: 14 amino acids. V lost 3 bases, J lost 2 bases, and 11 bases lay in between. A library of TCRbeta sequences, prepared with unique molecular identifiers, was generated. Via MiXCR, TCRdb re-called the PCR reads, giving one row per CDR3 protein. The sample holds approximately 980,000 distinct CDR3 sequences, about 30% seen once. V is TRBV12-3 or TRBV12-4 and J is TRBJ2-7; tentatively, D is TRBD2 (6 bases). Sequenced material: PBMCs, mostly from graft donor cells, taken 360 days after TCRalphabeta/CD19-depleted stem cell transplant. The clonotype comes from a boy under two years old who had a stem cell transplant for SCID, so the T cells may come from the graft donor. CDR3 sequence (DNA): TGTGCCAGCAGTTTGCGGGGCCGCACCTACGAGCAGTACTTC. Amino acid sequence: CASSLRGRTYEQYF.